This entry features one TCR beta chain sequence. This record comes from a study of patients and donors after allogeneic stem cell transplantation. One entry per CDR3 protein results from TCRdb running MiXCR on the RT-PCR reads. The repertoire holds about a million distinct CDR3 sequences, under 20% seen once, with 6% in the top ten. The receptor's source is a human donor who was either an allogeneic HSCT recipient or a stem cell or donor lymphocyte infusion donor (not recorded which). It is not recorded whose cells these are; they may come from a transplant donor. What was sequenced was blood, either unsorted or a sorted T cell fraction (not recorded which).

The CDR3 loop is CASSLALAAKGTDTQYF. In DNA, the CDR3 is TGCGCCAGCAGCTTAGCACTGGCGGCGAAAGGAACAGATACGCAGTATTTT. The chain combines TRBV5-1 with TRBJ2-3, with D uncertain. Germline lookup yields CDR1 SGHRS and CDR2 YFSETQ. V gave up 2 bases and J gave up 3 bases, with 19 bases separating them. This CDR3 is built from 17 residues.